Sequencing of this T cell receptor (beta chain) was carried out in a study of shared clonotypes between healthy human individuals. As for this clone: Its antigen is as yet unknown.

CD4+ cells were split into CD45RA+ naive and CD45RA-negative memory subsets. The CDR3 covers 12 residues. From germline, CDR1 is MNHEY and CDR2 SVGAGI. V was pared by 5 bases and J by 11 bases, with 13 bases between. Study results and limitations: The diversity represented, both genetic and in exposure history, was limited by few donors. Clonotypes which were not shared had lower generation probabilities than clonotypes that all four donors shared.

Genomic DNA per cell subset filled all wells of several immunoSEQ plates. The data were produced by immunoSEQ multiplex PCR, yet TCRdb's version contains in-frame clones alone and is incomplete. The repertoire holds 2,500,000 or so clones, with 92% as singletons. The clonotype originates from a man aged 18 to 35 in good health. Some clones in this sample may be carry-over from other donors' samples. V is TRBV6-5 and J is TRBJ2-1, with D perhaps matching TRBD2 (5 bases). Sequences were obtained from naive CD4+ T cells from PBMCs. Sample subset: CD45RA+ positively selected. As DNA, the CDR3 is TGTGCCAGCAGTCTCACGAGCGGAAAGCAGTTCTTC. Translating it yields CASSLTSGKQFF.